This T cell receptor (beta chain) was identified during a study of CD8 T cells in ankylosing spondylitis (dated by TCRdb to 2017 to 2019). In the study overall: T cell receptor beta repertoires were profiled in healthy donors and ankylosing spondylitis patients so that disease-linked TCR variants could be found. The full study cohort was made up of over 20 ankylosing spondylitis patients and roughly 98 healthy donors. Peripheral blood was sampled, and synovial fluid was additionally collected from ankylosing spondylitis patients.

The reads were generated on an Illumina HiSeq 2500. TCR beta libraries were prepared by quantitative 5'-RACE with molecular barcodes. From the authors' description of their analysis: To identify disease-linked TCR variants, a new computational method was used, one built on a probabilistic model of VDJ rearrangement. In-frame beta chains were kept once TCRdb had trimmed the public reads at Q25 with fastp and called clones with MiXCR. Rows with one shared CDR3 protein collapse into an entry with the most common genes and DNA. The V and J calls were not made by the authors but by TCRdb's processing. Here the sample has a few hundred thousand distinct CDR3 sequences; around 20% occur a single time. About 4% of the sample belongs to the ten largest clones. What the authors observed across the whole study: The disease-linked clones showed a CD8+ phenotype and occurred at relatively low frequencies in peripheral blood. Some of the motif variants had been reported before in the synovial fluid and blood of reactive arthritis patients, a finding that suggests common disease-initiation mechanisms. According to the report, matched synovial fluid samples from ankylosing spondylitis patients were significantly enriched for the disease-linked clones. Blood from ankylosing spondylitis patients appeared to be characterized by a TCR beta motif composed of under 10 highly homologous amino acid variants.

Regarding this clonotype: Its specific antigen is unknown. Base qualities are not at hand, and no much larger clone is one base apart.

The receptor was isolated from a female donor with ankylosing spondylitis or in good health (not recorded which). Input material: blood, either unsorted or a sorted T cell fraction (not recorded which).

The nucleotides are TGTGCCAGCAGCCAGGCTAGCGGGAGGACAGATACGCAGTATTTT. Its coded protein is CASSQASGRTDTQYF. The rearrangement joined TRBV14 to TRBJ2-3, with TRBD2 identical over 11 junction bases. CDR1 and CDR2, looked up from the germline V gene, are SGHDN and FVKESK. Including cysteine and phenylalanine, the CDR3 has 15 amino acids. CDR3 DNA only is kept here, 45 bases in frame from base 1. The germline V and J ends show losses of 3 bases and 3 bases respectively, and no gene match explains 2 bases of the junction.